This entry lists 22 T cell receptor beta chains sequenced from one sample in a study of shared clonotypes between healthy human individuals. Generated by immunoSEQ multiplex PCR, the TCRdb table keeps only in-frame clones and is missing some. The profile shows approximately 2.5 million clones, roughly 93% of them singletons. Sequenced sample: naive CD4+ T cells from PBMCs. Subset defined: CD45RA+ positively selected. The receptors come from a man between 18 and 29 years old in good health. Some clones in this sample may be carry-over from other donors' samples.

The chain uses TRBV18 and TRBJ1-4; 7 bases are shared with TRBD1. The CDR3 is 16 amino acids. CDR1 and CDR2 (germline): KGHSH, LQKENI. V shed 0 bases, J shed 4 bases, and the junction held 5 bases outside the gene matches. The CDR3 region is CASSPPQGGGNEKLFF. CDR3 nucleotide sequence: TGTGCCAGCTCACCACCCCAGGGGGGTGGTAATGAAAAACTGTTTTTT.

The V call is TRBV2, the J call TRBJ1-2, with 10 bases matching TRBD1. This CDR3 is 17 amino acids long. Germline V gene sequence: CDR1 SNHLY, CDR2 FYNNEI. J lost 6 bases, V lost 5 bases, and 15 bases had no gene match. The CDR3 nucleotides read TGTGCCAGCAGTACACTTACCGGGACAGGGGCCATTCATGGCTACACCTTC. This sequence encodes CASSTLTGTGAIHGYTF. Complete variable domain (other parts from reference TRBV2 and TRBJ1-2): EPEVTQTPSHQVTQMGQEVILRCVPISNHLYFYWYRQILGQKVEFLVSFYNNEISEKSEIFDDQFSVERPDGSNFTLKIRSTKLEDSAMYFCASSTLTGTGAIHGYTFGSGTRLTVV.

J is TRBJ2-3 and V is TRBV6-5; D gene unclear. The V gene lost 6 bases and the J gene lost 3 bases, with 10 bases spanning the gap. Germline CDR1 reads MNHEY; CDR2 reads SVGAGI. The CDR3 consists of 13 residues. The CDR3: CASSKVGTDTQYF. The CDR3 DNA reads TGTGCCAGCAGCAAGGTTGGTACAGATACGCAGTATTTT.

This sequence joins TRBV15 and TRBJ1-5, with D possibly being TRBD1 (5 bases). V was clipped by 0 bases and J by 6 bases, with 12 bases between them. The CDR3 runs 15 residues. CDR1 LNHNV and CDR2 YYDKDF come from the germline V gene (reference sequence). DNA of the CDR3: TGTGCCACCAGCAGAGATCGCCAGGGAAGTCAGCCCCAGCATTTT. Translation: CATSRDRQGSQPQHF.

The chain combines TRBV5-1 with TRBJ2-3; TRBD2 matches 11 bases. Germline-derived CDR1 and CDR2 are SGHRS and YFSETQ. Trimming took 0 bases from V and 4 from J; bases not matched to a gene: 7. This CDR3 region has 17 residues. This chain's CDR3 is CASSLAGLAGGPDTQYF. The CDR3 region has the DNA TGCGCCAGCAGCTTGGCTGGGCTAGCGGGAGGTCCAGATACGCAGTATTTT. Looking up the rest from reference TRBV5-1 and TRBJ2-3 gives the full variable domain: KAGVTQTPRYLIKTRGQQVTLSCSPISGHRSVSWYQQTPGQGLQFLFEYFSETQRNKGNFPGRFSGRQFSNSRSEMNVSTLELGDSALYLCASSLAGLAGGPDTQYFGPGTRLTVL.

The chain combines TRBV11-2 with TRBJ1-5; D is uncertain. This CDR3 comprises 12 residues. Germline V CDR1 and CDR2: SGHAT, FQNNGV. V was trimmed by 5 bases and J by 6 bases, leaving 8 bases between them. The CDR3: CASSPGGQPQHF. The CDR3 nucleotides are TGTGCCAGCAGCCCTGGCGGTCAGCCCCAGCATTTT.

This chain links TRBV7-3 with TRBJ2-3; a weak D match, TRBD2 (5 bases). Germline V CDR1 and CDR2: SGHTA, FQGTGA. V was cut by 2 bases and J by 6 bases, with 9 bases left in between. This CDR3 spans 13 amino acids. CDR3 nucleotide sequence: TGTGCCAGCAGCTTAGGGGAGAGTGATACGCAGTATTTT. Translating gives CASSLGESDTQYF.

As concerns this clone: Other DNA sequences within the sample encode an identical CDR3. V usage is TRBV7-3 and J usage is TRBJ1-1, with 7 bases that match TRBD1. V lost 3 bases, J lost 0 bases, and 1 base stayed unmatched. CDR3 size: 14 residues. Germline values: CDR1 SGHTA, CDR2 FQGTGA. The CDR3 reads CASSLGQMNTEAFF. The CDR3 DNA reads TGTGCCAGCAGCTTGGGACAGATGAACACTGAAGCTTTCTTT.

This clone appeared a few times. This sequence joins TRBV30 and TRBJ1-1; possible D gene TRBD1, 6 bases. The CDR3 is made up of 14 amino acids. CDR1 is GTSNPN, CDR2 SVGIG, per germline (reference sequence). V lost 2 bases to trimming and J lost 5 bases, with 15 bases between them. CDR3 sequence: CAWSTGNGWTEAFF. The DNA for the CDR3 is TGTGCCTGGAGTACAGGGAATGGGTGGACTGAAGCTTTCTTT.

The chain recombines TRBV6-7 with TRBJ2-1, with D hard to call. TRBV6-7 is flagged as an ORF with uncertain function. Trimming shortened V by 0 bases and J by 6 bases, and 9 bases separated the two germline ends. The CDR3 extends over 14 amino acids. CDR3 bases: TGTGCCAGCAGTTACTCCCGCCACCCCAATGAGCAGTTCTTC. Translated: CASSYSRHPNEQFF.

The rearrangement uses TRBV7-9 and TRBJ1-6; D ambiguous. Germline V lookup: CDR1 SEHNR, CDR2 FQNEAQ (reference sequence). The CDR3 covers 16 residues. V lost 5 bases, J lost 7 bases, and 18 bases lay in between. CDR3 region: CASSQAPTLSNSPLHF. The CDR3 nucleotides are TGTGCCAGCAGCCAGGCGCCGACACTGTCAAATTCACCCCTCCACTTT.

V and J are TRBV14 and TRBJ2-7; 8 bases match TRBD2. Germline V CDR1 and CDR2: SGHDN, FVKESK. Losses at the gene ends were 6 bases for V and 3 bases for J; bases not matched to a gene: 7. The CDR3 extends over 14 amino acids. The CDR3 coding sequence is TGTGCCAGCAGTCCGGGTCTAGCGGGCTACGAGCAGTACTTC. Translated, it gives CASSPGLAGYEQYF.

The J gene is TRBJ1-1, the V gene TRBV2; 8 nucleotides agree with TRBD1. The CDR3 covers 14 residues. Germline V gives CDR1 SNHLY, CDR2 FYNNEI. The trim removed 8 bases at V and 1 base at J, leaving 6 bases unmatched. In DNA, the CDR3 is TGTGCCAGCGAAAGGACAGGGACGAACACTGAAGCTTTCTTT. Encoded protein: CASERTGTNTEAFF.

This clone was seen once. V is TRBV7-2 and J is TRBJ2-4; 7 bases are a match to TRBD1. V dropped 5 bases and J dropped 8; count of bases not matched to a gene: 15. CDR3 size: 16 residues. The V gene's germline CDR1 is SGHTA and CDR2 FQGNSA. CDR3 sequence: CASSRLQGRPGDIQYF. CDR3 bases: TGTGCCAGCAGCCGATTACAGGGGAGACCTGGAGACATTCAGTACTTC. The variable domain in full, completed from reference TRBV7-2 and TRBJ2-4, reads GAGVSQSPSNKVTEKGKDVELRCDPISGHTALYWYRQSLGQGLEFLIYFQGNSAPDKSGLPSDRFSAERTGGSVSTLTIQRTQQEDSAVYLCASSRLQGRPGDIQYFGAGTRLSVL.

The chain links TRBV18 to TRBJ1-1; tentative D call: TRBD1 (5 bases). The V gene lost 6 bases and the J gene lost 0 bases, with 17 bases spanning the gap. This CDR3 region has 16 residues. The germline V gene has CDR1 KGHSH and CDR2 LQKENI. The CDR3 protein is CASSLGFRVVNTEAFF. DNA of the CDR3: TGTGCCAGCTCCTTAGGGTTCAGGGTCGTGAACACTGAAGCTTTCTTT.

The rearrangement uses TRBV25-1 and TRBJ2-4; D is possibly TRBD1 (6 bases). CDR1 is MGHDK and CDR2 is SYGVNS in the germline V gene. Trimming stripped 0 bases from V and 6 bases from J, with 9 bases between. The CDR3 covers 14 residues. The CDR3 nucleotides read TGTGCCAGCAGTGAATATGGGGGCCTAAACATTCAGTACTTC. It encodes CASSEYGGLNIQYF.

This chain joins TRBV28 and TRBJ1-1; the D is unclear. Germline values: CDR1 MDHEN, CDR2 SYDVKM. Trimming removed 5 bases at V and 3 bases at J, with 13 bases between. This CDR3 is 14 amino acids long. CDR3 DNA: TGTGCCAGCAGTATACTCATGAGGGACACTGAAGCTTTCTTT. This gives the protein CASSILMRDTEAFF.

This rearrangement joins TRBV11-2 to TRBJ2-2; D call uncertain. CDR1 and CDR2 from the germline V gene are SGHAT and FQNNGV. Trimming shortened V by 5 bases and J by 2 bases, and 3 bases separated the two germline ends. The CDR3 length is 12 residues. The CDR3 loop is CASSKNTGELFF. The CDR3 DNA reads as TGTGCCAGCAGCAAAAACACCGGGGAGCTGTTTTTT.

The CDR3 DNA is TGTGCCAGCAGTTTAGCGGGAGGGATGGGGGATACGCAGTATTTT. It encodes CASSLAGGMGDTQYF. The chain couples TRBV28 to TRBJ2-3; 9 bases are shared with TRBD2. The CDR3 totals 15 residues. The V gene's germline CDR1 is MDHEN and CDR2 SYDVKM. After removal of 2 bases from V and 6 bases from J, the junction contained 6 bases not matched to a gene.

The rearrangement joins TRBV2 to TRBJ2-2, with 8 bases matching TRBD2. The CDR3 has 16 residues. V gave up 6 bases and J gave up 2 bases; unmatched junction bases: 8. Per germline, CDR1 SNHLY and CDR2 FYNNEI. The CDR3, as DNA: TGTGCCAGCAGAGGGGCCCGGGAGGGTAACACCGGGGAGCTGTTTTTT. Protein: CASRGAREGNTGELFF.

V and J are TRBV28 and TRBJ1-3, with no clear D. The V end lost 8 bases, the J end lost 1 base, and 12 bases lay between the germline ends. Germline assignment: CDR1 MDHEN and CDR2 SYDVKM. There are 14 residues in the CDR3. CDR3 sequence (DNA): TGTGCCAGCGGGTCTTTGGGATCTGGAAACACCATATATTTT. Its translation: CASGSLGSGNTIYF. Full variable domain (rest looked up from reference TRBV28 and TRBJ1-3): DVKVTQSSRYLVKRTGEKVFLECVQDMDHENMFWYRQDPGLGLRLIYFSYDVKMKEKGDIPEGYSVSREKKERFSLILESASTNQTSMYLCASGSLGSGNTIYFGEGSWLTVV.

J is TRBJ1-3 and V is TRBV30; no clear D. Trimming removed 3 bases at V and 2 bases at J, with 11 bases between. The CDR3 runs to 14 residues. Germline V gene data show CDR1 as GTSNPN and CDR2 as SVGIG (reference sequence). The DNA for the CDR3 is TGTGCCTGGAGAAGTCAGACGCCTGGAAACACCATATATTTT. Translated: CAWRSQTPGNTIYF.